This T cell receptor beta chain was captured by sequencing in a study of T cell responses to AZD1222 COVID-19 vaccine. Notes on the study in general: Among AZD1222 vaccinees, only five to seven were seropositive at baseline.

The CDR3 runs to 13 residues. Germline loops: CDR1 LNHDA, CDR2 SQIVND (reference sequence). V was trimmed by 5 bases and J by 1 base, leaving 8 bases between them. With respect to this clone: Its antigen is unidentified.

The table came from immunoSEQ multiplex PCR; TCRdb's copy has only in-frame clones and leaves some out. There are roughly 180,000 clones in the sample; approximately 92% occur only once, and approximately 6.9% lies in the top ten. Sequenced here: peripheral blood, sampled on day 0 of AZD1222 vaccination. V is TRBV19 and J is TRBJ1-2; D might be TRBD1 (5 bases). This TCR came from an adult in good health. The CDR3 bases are TGTGCCAGTAGTGTCAGGGTTAACTATGGCTACACCTTC. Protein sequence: CASSVRVNYGYTF.